The 27 T cell receptor beta chains reported below all come from one sample, sequenced in a study of cytotoxic CD8 clonotypes in ibrutinib-treated CLL. Produced via immunoSEQ multiplex PCR; TCRdb's table is partial and in-frame only. The repertoire holds roughly 330,000 clones, with 67% as singletons. This sample comprised PBMCs, obtained after 36 months of ibrutinib treatment. The receptors were gathered from a human donor with chronic lymphocytic leukemia.

This chain joins TRBV5-1 and TRBJ2-2; TRBD1 agrees at 8 bases. The CDR3 spans 16 residues. V lost 4 bases to trimming and J lost 10 bases; unmatched junction nucleotides: 15. Germline loops: CDR1 SGHRS, CDR2 YFSETQ. CDR3 coding DNA: TGCGCCAGCAGCGCACGACCGGGACAGGCGCGAGCGGAGCTGTTTTTT. This gives the protein CASSARPGQARAELFF.

This clone was recorded only once. The V gene is TRBV14, the J gene TRBJ1-4, with D unresolved. Trimming left V 1 base short and J 6 bases short, with 15 bases between. In germline, CDR1 is SGHDN, CDR2 FVKESK. The CDR3 contains 16 residues. The DNA for the CDR3 is TGTGCCAGCAGCCAAGTCACGGCAGTCGGGTATGAAAAACTGTTTTTT. Encoded protein: CASSQVTAVGYEKLFF.

The chain is built from TRBV4-1 and TRBJ1-6; maybe TRBD1 (5 bases). This CDR3 is built from 16 residues. V was cut by 0 bases and J by 4 bases, with 10 bases left in between. From germline, CDR1 is MGHRA and CDR2 YSYEKL. The CDR3 loop is CASSQDGQGYNSPLHF. CDR3 bases: TGCGCCAGCAGCCAAGATGGGCAGGGATATAATTCACCCCTCCACTTT.

This clone was counted between two and nine times. The V and J genes are TRBV5-1 and TRBJ2-7, with D perhaps matching TRBD1 (7 bases). Trimming pared 4 bases from V and 4 bases from J, leaving 15 bases between. This CDR3 is built from 14 residues. Germline CDR1 SGHRS, CDR2 YFSETQ. The CDR3 protein is CASSAGQILYEQYF. Here the CDR3 DNA reads TGCGCCAGCAGCGCGGGACAGATCCTTTACGAGCAGTACTTC.

The CDR3 bases are TGCGCCAGCAGCTCCGAGGGGCGGGGCGGGCAAGAGACCCAGTACTTC. Its protein is CASSSEGRGGQETQYF. V is TRBV5-1 and J is TRBJ2-5; possibly TRBD2 for D (6 bases). The CDR3 runs 16 residues. Germline CDR1 and CDR2: SGHRS and YFSETQ. Trimming removed 3 bases from V and 2 bases from J, with 17 bases in between.

This chain uses TRBV28 with TRBJ2-7; perhaps D is TRBD1 or TRBD2 (5 bases each). Germline CDR1 is MDHEN and CDR2 is SYDVKM. The CDR3 spans 19 residues. The V gene lost 4 bases and the J gene lost 7 bases, with 32 bases spanning the gap. CDR3 amino acids: CASSSVSVTLGTAPREQYF. CDR3 coding DNA: TGTGCCAGCAGTTCAGTAAGTGTGACGTTAGGGACGGCTCCTAGAGAGCAGTACTTC. The full variable domain, its missing parts supplied by reference TRBV28 and TRBJ2-7, is DVKVTQSSRYLVKRTGEKVFLECVQDMDHENMFWYRQDPGLGLRLIYFSYDVKMKEKGDIPEGYSVSREKKERFSLILESASTNQTSMYLCASSSVSVTLGTAPREQYFGPGTRLTVT.

The V call is TRBV9, the J call TRBJ1-3; 7 bases fit TRBD1. The CDR3 has 16 amino acids. V lost 3 bases to trimming and J lost 6 bases; unmatched junction nucleotides: 12. Germline CDR1 reads SGDLS; CDR2 reads YYNGEE. The CDR3 is CASSGRTDRVENTIYF. The CDR3 DNA sequence: TGTGCCAGCAGCGGGAGGACCGACAGGGTGGAAAACACCATATATTTT.

The sample holds a few counts of this clone. The rearrangement links TRBV25-1 to TRBJ1-2; D is unresolved. Trimming removed 0 bases at V and 8 bases at J, with 10 bases between. Germline assignment: CDR1 MGHDK and CDR2 SYGVNS. The CDR3 runs 13 residues. The CDR3 nucleotides are TGTGCCAGCAGTGAATATATGTCGACCGGCTACACCTTC. Protein sequence: CASSEYMSTGYTF.

The chain has TRBV11-2 and TRBJ2-7; the match to TRBD1 covers 9 bases. This CDR3 is built from 14 residues. The V segment lost 5 bases and the J segment 2 bases; nucleotides outside the gene matches: 4. The germline V gene has CDR1 SGHAT and CDR2 FQNNGV. The CDR3 DNA sequence: TGTGCCAGCAGCCCCTGGACAGGGGCCTACGAGCAGTACTTC. It codes for CASSPWTGAYEQYF.

The J gene is TRBJ2-7, the V gene TRBV6-5; TRBD1 aligns across 7 bases. From germline, CDR1 is MNHEY and CDR2 SVGAGI. The CDR3 consists of 15 residues. V shed 5 bases, J shed 2 bases, and the junction held 9 bases outside the gene matches. The CDR3 nucleotides read TGTGCCAGCAGTACCAGGGGGAAAGGTCCCTACGAGCAGTACTTC. Its translation is CASSTRGKGPYEQYF.

This clone was seen only a few times. The chain carries TRBV15 and TRBJ2-1; TRBD2 agrees at 10 bases. Germline assignment: CDR1 LNHNV and CDR2 YYDKDF (reference sequence). J was trimmed by 10 bases and V by 1 base; bases with no gene match: 7. The CDR3 totals 15 residues. CDR3 nucleotides: TGTGCCACCAGCAGAGCTAGCGGGAGCCCAGGGGAGCAGTTCTTC. Translating it yields CATSRASGSPGEQFF.

The chain joins TRBV2 to TRBJ2-7; 8 bases agree with TRBD2. Germline-derived CDR1 and CDR2 are SNHLY and FYNNEI. This CDR3 spans 15 amino acids. V shed 1 base, J shed 3 bases, and the junction held 5 bases outside the gene matches. The CDR3 reads CASSEVASGLYEQYF. For the CDR3, the DNA is TGTGCCAGCAGTGAAGTGGCTAGCGGGCTCTACGAGCAGTACTTC.

The chain uses TRBV4-1 and TRBJ2-2, with 9 bases fitting TRBD2. V dropped 2 bases and J dropped 7; count of bases not matched to a gene: 14. This CDR3 spans 18 amino acids. The germline V gene has CDR1 MGHRA and CDR2 YSYEKL. CDR3 protein: CASSQRSIAGASIGELFF. As DNA, the CDR3 is TGCGCCAGCAGCCAAAGGAGCATAGCGGGGGCATCGATCGGGGAGCTGTTTTTT.

The chain has TRBV2 and TRBJ2-7, with 10 bases lining up with TRBD2. Unmatched junction bases numbered 8, after V lost 3 bases and J lost 12 bases. From germline, CDR1 is SNHLY and CDR2 FYNNEI. CDR3 length: 13 residues. CDR3 bases: TGTGCCAGCAGTGATACTAGCGGGGTGACTTGGTACTTC. This codes for CASSDTSGVTWYF. The full variable domain, with the rest looked up from reference TRBV2 and TRBJ2-7, is EPEVTQTPSHQVTQMGQEVILRCVPISNHLYFYWYRQILGQKVEFLVSFYNNEISEKSEIFDDQFSVERPDGSNFTLKIRSTKLEDSAMYFCASSDTSGVTWYFGPGTRLTVT.

The chain links TRBV9 to TRBJ2-3, with D possibly TRBD2 on 7 matching bases. This CDR3 has 17 amino acids. Trimming pared 0 bases from V and 0 bases from J, leaving 14 bases between. Germline-derived CDR1 and CDR2 are SGDLS and YYNGEE. CDR3 bases: TGTGCCAGCAGCGTAGGGGAGGGGGTACATAGCACAGATACGCAGTATTTT. This gives the protein CASSVGEGVHSTDTQYF.

The V and J genes are TRBV15 and TRBJ2-3; D not resolved. V lost 1 base and J 1 base, leaving 6 bases between the germline ends. In germline, CDR1 is LNHNV, CDR2 YYDKDF (reference sequence). The CDR3 length is 14 residues. CDR3 residues: CATSRVHGTDTQYF. CDR3 nucleotide sequence: TGTGCCACCAGCAGAGTTCATGGCACAGATACGCAGTATTTT.

The rearrangement links TRBV2 to TRBJ1-2; D is possibly TRBD1 (5 bases). CDR3 size: 14 residues. CDR1 is SNHLY and CDR2 is FYNNEI in the germline V gene. V lost 5 bases and J 9 bases, leaving 19 bases between the germline ends. The CDR3 region has the DNA TGTGCCAGCAGTCCCAGGGTCGGAGTAGTTCGCTACACCTTC. Translating gives CASSPRVGVVRYTF.

The gene calls are TRBV10-3 and TRBJ2-5; perhaps TRBD2 as D (5 bases). Trimming cost V 8 bases and J 1 base, with 11 bases left between them. Germline V gene lookup returns CDR1 ENHRY and CDR2 SYGVKD. This CDR3 is built from 13 residues. The CDR3 DNA follows: TGTGCCATCTCTGAGCGGACCCAAGAGACCCAGTACTTC. This sequence encodes CAISERTQETQYF.

This chain joins TRBV4-1 and TRBJ2-1; D is undetermined. V was shortened by 1 base and J by 7 bases, with 11 bases between the two germline ends. Germline V gene lookup returns CDR1 MGHRA and CDR2 YSYEKL. The CDR3 has 14 amino acids. This chain's CDR3 is CASSQGAGLNEQFF. The CDR3 DNA is TGCGCCAGCAGCCAAGGGGCAGGTTTAAATGAGCAGTTCTTC.

The chain recombines TRBV5-1 with TRBJ2-5, with a possible D match to TRBD1 (6 bases). Deletions cut 0 bases from V and 4 bases from J, with 13 bases between. The germline V gene has CDR1 SGHRS and CDR2 YFSETQ. This CDR3 spans 15 amino acids. CDR3 protein: CASSLGQVLTETQYF. Here the CDR3 DNA reads TGCGCCAGCAGCTTGGGACAGGTGTTGACAGAGACCCAGTACTTC.

A single count supports this clone. The V gene is TRBV6-5, the J gene TRBJ1-4; 9 bases align to TRBD1. Germline CDR1 and CDR2: MNHEY and SVGAGI. CDR3 length: 15 amino acids. V lost 5 bases to trimming and J lost 8 bases; unmatched junction nucleotides: 9. The CDR3 loop is CASSNLGQGNEKLFF. DNA of the CDR3: TGTGCCAGCAGTAACTTGGGACAGGGTAACGAAAAACTGTTTTTT.

The rearrangement links TRBV4-3 to TRBJ2-3; 7 positions agree with TRBD2. The V and J ends lost 4 bases and 2 bases, in that order; junction bases with no gene match: 6. The CDR3 length is 15 residues. Germline CDR1 is LGHNA and CDR2 is YSLEER. The CDR3 DNA reads TGCGCCAGCAGCCTCGGGGGGAGTGTCACAGATACGCAGTATTTT. Translating it yields CASSLGGSVTDTQYF.

The rearrangement joins TRBV25-1 to TRBJ2-3, with TRBD2 identical over 8 bases. The V gene's germline CDR1 is MGHDK and CDR2 SYGVNS. Trimming took 5 bases from V and 2 from J; bases not matched to a gene: 6. The CDR3 has 15 residues. CDR3 amino acids: CASSLPSGLTDTQYF. In DNA form, the CDR3 reads TGTGCCAGCAGTTTACCTAGCGGGCTCACAGATACGCAGTATTTT.

The chain uses TRBV6-5 and TRBJ2-7; 7 bases match TRBD2. The CDR3 spans 16 residues. CDR1 MNHEY and CDR2 SVGAGI come from the germline V gene. Unmatched junction bases numbered 7, after V lost 0 bases and J lost 2 bases. The CDR3 is CASSYSRLADTYEQYF. The CDR3 DNA sequence: TGTGCCAGCAGTTACTCGAGACTAGCTGACACCTACGAGCAGTACTTC.

The V gene is TRBV11-2, the J gene TRBJ2-7; tentative D call: TRBD2 (5 bases). The CDR3 sequence is 14 residues long. The V end was cut by 1 base, the J end by 9 bases, with 16 bases between. The germline gives CDR1 SGHAT, CDR2 FQNNGV. The CDR3 spells CASSLASDWVGQYF. The CDR3 DNA sequence: TGTGCCAGCAGCTTAGCGTCGGACTGGGTTGGGCAGTACTTC. Filled out from reference TRBV11-2 and TRBJ2-7, the complete variable domain reads EAGVAQSPRYKIIEKRQSVAFWCNPISGHATLYWYQQILGQGPKLLIQFQNNGVVDDSQLPKDRFSAERLKGVDSTLKIQPAKLEDSAVYLCASSLASDWVGQYFGPGTRLTVT.

The chain joins TRBV4-1 to TRBJ2-7; TRBD1 matches at 8 bases. Trimming cost V 2 bases and J 0 bases; bases outside gene matches: 6. Per germline, CDR1 MGHRA and CDR2 YSYEKL. The CDR3 sequence is 16 residues long. The CDR3 protein is CASSQWTGRSSYEQYF. The CDR3 DNA is TGCGCCAGCAGCCAATGGACAGGGCGTAGCTCCTACGAGCAGTACTTC.

This sequence joins TRBV9 and TRBJ1-2; TRBD1 might be the D (6 bases). The germline V gene has CDR1 SGDLS and CDR2 YYNGEE. This CDR3 is built from 14 residues. V lost 3 bases and J lost 4, with 13 bases in between. DNA of the CDR3: TGTGCCAGCAGCGCATACAGGGCCGGCTATGGCTACACCTTC. This codes for CASSAYRAGYGYTF.